The clone carrying this T cell receptor beta chain was seen at least ten times. Antigen specificity is unknown. The sample is drawn from a study of T cells in Graves' hyperthyroidism and ophthalmopathy. Regarding the study as a whole: Blood also contained most expanded thyroid clonotypes above 0.001. Ophthalmopathy was distinguished from stable hyperthyroidism by 13 V-J signatures.

Amplification yielded TCR beta CDR3 regions, with RNA transcripts as the source. The HTBI set primed first-round TCR CDR3 RT-PCR. MiXCR was run by TCRdb on the multiplex PCR reads, yielding one entry per CDR3 protein. The sample has about 690,000 distinct CDR3 sequences, roughly a sixth seen once. Lactation, pregnancy, other autoimmune disease or uncontrolled infection led to exclusion of patients. On the basis of clinical symptoms, serum thyroxine and TRAb, thyroid ultrasound and orbital computed tomography, diagnoses were made. V was pared by 2 bases and J by 4 bases, with 15 bases between. This CDR3 is 16 amino acids long. The germline CDR1 and CDR2 sequences are SGDLS and YYNGEE.

The source is a man between 50 and 59 years old with Graves' hyperthyroidism. Sample: blood. This chain uses TRBV9 with TRBJ2-2; a possible D gene is TRBD2 (7 bases). CDR3 coding DNA: TGTGCCAGCAGCGTGACCGGGGGAGGGGGCACCGGGGAGCTGTTTTTT. This codes for CASSVTGGGGTGELFF.